These T cell receptor beta chains were read from a single sample in a study of shared clonotypes between healthy human individuals. Using immunoSEQ multiplex PCR, the repertoire was profiled, and TCRdb retains in-frame clones only, with some absent. The table has 2 million to 2.5 million clones, about 92% seen once; the top ten hold 1.5% to 2%. Material for sequencing was naive CD8+ T cells from PBMCs. Receptors originate from a man younger than 30 in good health. Some clones in this sample may be carry-over from other donors' samples. Both conserved end residues are trimmed from each CDR3. The order of the fields is CDR3 protein, clone size, V gene, CDR3 length. Some rows mark clone size as missing; the rest say once, few, many or name a class of expanded clone.

CDR3 protein: ATSTRDSVFGGYT
clone size: .
V gene: TRBV15
CDR3 length: 13

CDR3 protein: ASSQGQGAIYGYT
clone size: .
V gene: TRBV4-3
CDR3 length: 13

CDR3 protein: ASRIGLASSNQY
clone size: .
V gene: TRBV27
CDR3 length: 12

CDR3 protein: ASSPLWGANQPQH
clone size: .
V gene: TRBV6-1
CDR3 length: 13

CDR3 protein: ASTTPGTGDTGELF
clone size: .
V gene: TRBV7-2
CDR3 length: 14

CDR3 protein: ASSLGPEQETQY
clone size: .
V gene: TRBV5-1
CDR3 length: 12

CDR3 protein: ASPVRGLSTDTQY
clone size: .
V gene: TRBV2
CDR3 length: 13

CDR3 protein: ASSLSRDDQY
clone size: once
V gene: TRBV13
CDR3 length: 10

CDR3 protein: SVGDLWVRYTEAF
clone size: few
V gene: TRBV29-1
CDR3 length: 13

CDR3 protein: ASTLGGANTEAF
clone size: .
V gene: TRBV27
CDR3 length: 12

CDR3 protein: ASSGGLHRDEQY
clone size: .
V gene: TRBV19
CDR3 length: 12

CDR3 protein: ASSQSFATQY
clone size: .
V gene: TRBV16
CDR3 length: 10

CDR3 protein: ASSQSRDRYYEQY
clone size: .
V gene: TRBV4-3
CDR3 length: 13

CDR3 protein: ASSRGTGSSEKLF
clone size: .
V gene: TRBV4-3
CDR3 length: 13

CDR3 protein: ARGLGGTTGSHEQY
clone size: .
V gene: TRBV12-5
CDR3 length: 14

CDR3 protein: AWSVAGLKVEQF
clone size: .
V gene: TRBV30
CDR3 length: 12